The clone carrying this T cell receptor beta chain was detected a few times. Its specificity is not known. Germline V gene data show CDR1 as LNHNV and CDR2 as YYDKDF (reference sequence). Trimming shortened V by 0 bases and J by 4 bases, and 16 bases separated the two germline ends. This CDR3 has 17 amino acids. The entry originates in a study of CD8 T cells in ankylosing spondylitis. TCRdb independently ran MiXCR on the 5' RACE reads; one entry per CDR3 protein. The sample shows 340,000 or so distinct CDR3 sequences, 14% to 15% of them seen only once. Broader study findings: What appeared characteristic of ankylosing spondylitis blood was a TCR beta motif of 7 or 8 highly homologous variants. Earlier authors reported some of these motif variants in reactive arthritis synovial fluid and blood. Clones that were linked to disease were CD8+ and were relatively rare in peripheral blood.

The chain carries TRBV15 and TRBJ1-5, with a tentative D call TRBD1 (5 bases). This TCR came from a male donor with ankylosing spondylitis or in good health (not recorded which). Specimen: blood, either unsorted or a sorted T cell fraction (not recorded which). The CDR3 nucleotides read TGTGCCACCAGCAGAGACGAGTTGGAGGGGCCGAATCAGCCCCAGCATTTT. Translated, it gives CATSRDELEGPNQPQHF.